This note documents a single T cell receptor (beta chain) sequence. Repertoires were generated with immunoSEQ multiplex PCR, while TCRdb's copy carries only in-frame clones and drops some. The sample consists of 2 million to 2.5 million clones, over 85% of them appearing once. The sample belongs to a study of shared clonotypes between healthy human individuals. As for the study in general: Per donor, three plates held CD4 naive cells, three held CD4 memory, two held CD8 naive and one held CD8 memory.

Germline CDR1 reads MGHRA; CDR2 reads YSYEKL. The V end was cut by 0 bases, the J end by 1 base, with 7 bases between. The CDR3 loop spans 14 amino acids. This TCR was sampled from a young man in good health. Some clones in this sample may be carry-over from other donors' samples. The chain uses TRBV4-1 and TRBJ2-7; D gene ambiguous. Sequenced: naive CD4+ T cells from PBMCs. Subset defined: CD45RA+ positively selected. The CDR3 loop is CASSQDSWSYEQYF. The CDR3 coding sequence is TGCGCCAGCAGCCAAGATTCGTGGTCCTACGAGCAGTACTTC.